This note documents a single T cell receptor (beta chain) sequence. This sample is drawn from a study of blood T cell repertoires in COVID-19. Per the original methods: Nucleated cell counts were estimated from reference gene primer amplification. Profiled with immunoSEQ multiplex PCR; TCRdb holds only in-frame clones, not every one. From that table come the V and J calls and clone size; the DNA was used to work out D and trimming. This sample carries around 150,000 clones, 65% to 85% of them seen once, and the ten largest clones take 7% to 9%. The CDR3 has 15 amino acids. Sequencing used peripheral blood. This TCR was recovered from a man aged 45 to 65 with active or convalescent COVID-19. The chain is built from TRBV12-2 and TRBJ1-2; whether TRBD1, the table's D call, matches the DNA was not checked. TRBV12-2 is noted as a pseudogene. In DNA, the CDR3 is TGTGCAAGTCGCTTAAGTTCGCGGCAGGGCTATGGCTACACCTTC. Translation: CASRLSSRQGYGYTF.